The T cell receptor (beta chain) under discussion was sequenced for a study of cytomegalovirus exposure and HLA in healthy donors. Broader study findings: A later analysis appeared to link common viral pathogens to several of the most significant clusters. Data from an earlier analysis indicated that most TCR beta V segments were productive either about 87% or about 30% of the time. TCR beta sequences reportedly predicted the HLA-A and HLA-B alleles of most subjects accurately. The dataset shows that most TCR sequences were rare, while some public TCRs occurred in many donors.

PCR used 60 Vbeta primers and 13 Jbeta primers. Sequencing was performed with immunoSEQ multiplex PCR; in TCRdb, only in-frame clones are kept and a portion is missing. In the table there are about 200,000 clones, 75% to 85% of which are singletons. The V gene's germline CDR1 is ENHRY and CDR2 SYGVKD. CDR3 length: 14 residues. Deletions cut 3 bases from V and 5 bases from J, with 10 bases between. In regard to this clone: Antigen unknown.

Sequenced sample: PBMCs. The rearrangement links TRBV10-3 to TRBJ1-4, with unresolved D. This TCR was sampled from a woman aged 50 to 65 in good health and CMV-seropositive. In DNA, the CDR3 is TGTGCCATCAGTGAATCAGTATTCAATGAAAAACTGTTTTTT. Its translation: CAISESVFNEKLFF.